This TCR beta chain appears in the sequencing data of a study of vaccination and CD4 T cells after COVID-19. Study in general: Median time from COVID diagnosis to post-COVID sampling was under 120 days (35 to 161). Stimulation of the cells used overlapping spike peptide pools from SARS-CoV-2 and from the common cold coronaviruses HCoV-NL63, HCoV-OC43 and HCoV-229E.

Cultured CD4+ T cell DNA underwent sequencing with the Oncomine TCR Beta short-read assay. One entry per CDR3 protein, called by TCRdb with MiXCR from the PCR reads. The table includes 15,000 or so distinct CDR3 sequences, 50% to 65% detected once. This clonotype was counted between two and nine times. Antigen specificity is unknown. Time point here: late sampling 161 to 241 days after vaccination in a few convalescent patients. Treatment noted: roughly ten-day PBMC culture with coronavirus spike peptide pools or control peptides (ViraFEST assay). There were positive PCR dates ranging from March to December 2020, all predating US Alpha, Beta and Delta variants. Germline V CDR1 and CDR2: MNHEY, SVGEGT. The CDR3 loop spans 14 amino acids. Deletions cut 5 bases from V and 1 base from J, with 6 bases between. Overall study findings and caveats: Convalescent participants were relatively few, and none had early post-infection timepoints studied.

The sequenced sample was CD4+ T cells from blood, cultured in vitro, obtained about 7 months after SARS-CoV-2 vaccination. The rearrangement uses TRBV6-2 or TRBV6-3 and TRBJ2-6; the D is unclear. The source of this sequence is a human donor who had recovered from COVID-19. The CDR3 loop reads CASSPQSGANVLTF. The CDR3 DNA sequence: TGTGCCAGCAGTCCCCAGTCTGGGGCCAACGTCCTGACTTTC.